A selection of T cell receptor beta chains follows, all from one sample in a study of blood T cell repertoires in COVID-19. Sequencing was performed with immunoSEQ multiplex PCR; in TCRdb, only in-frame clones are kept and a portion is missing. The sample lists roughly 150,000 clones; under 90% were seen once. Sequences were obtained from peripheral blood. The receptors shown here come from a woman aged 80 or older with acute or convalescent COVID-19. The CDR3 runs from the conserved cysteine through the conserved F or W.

CASSEVGAGNYGYTF	TRBV6-5	TRBJ1-2
CASSSVTGYLDEQYF	TRBV5-8	TRBJ2-7
CASSRLTGGNVNTEAFF	TRBV28	TRBJ1-1
CASSTDRGHEKLFF	TRBV6-2/TRBV6-3	TRBJ1-4
CASSQRGARSSYEQYF	TRBV7-2	TRBJ2-7
CASSLISGRAGTDTQYF	TRBV5-6	TRBJ2-3
CASSEREGRNQPQHF	TRBV2	TRBJ1-5
CASSRSGGYTF	TRBV3-1/TRBV3-2	TRBJ1-2
CASSPRTGVQYNEQFF	TRBV9	TRBJ2-1
CASSLYRGNTEAFF	TRBV11-2	TRBJ1-1
CASSLVLLEAGEQFF	TRBV7-9	TRBJ2-1
CASTSTGTSGRYTDTQYF	TRBV5-4	TRBJ2-3
CASSRQGFYGYTF	TRBV6-2/TRBV6-3	TRBJ1-2
CASSPSQYSGNTIYF	TRBV9	TRBJ1-3
CASSWTGYEQYF	TRBV5-1	TRBJ2-7
CASSSRASYNEKLFF	TRBV28	TRBJ1-4
CASSPTWGLSLNYGYTF	TRBV28	TRBJ1-2
CASSPLQGIVSETQYF	TRBV5-1	TRBJ2-5
CASSSLGLEDSYEQYF	TRBV7-2	TRBJ2-7
CASSRTGGDSPLHF	TRBV7-2	TRBJ1-6
CASSQEVRFSRQGHPGANVLTF	TRBV4-2	TRBJ2-6
CASSLEGTGVNTEAFF	TRBV7-2	TRBJ1-1
CASSRGQETQYF	TRBV4-3	TRBJ2-5
CASSLGSGGYGYTF	TRBV7-9	TRBJ1-2
CSVLAAKNIQYF	TRBV29-1	TRBJ2-4
CASSQVRAGEQYF	TRBV3-1/TRBV3-2	TRBJ2-7
CSVTRQGPWQYF	TRBV29-1	TRBJ2-7
CASSARSPRNTGELFF	TRBV7-2	TRBJ2-2
CASSLSNTGELFF	TRBV7-3	TRBJ2-2
CASMGGQGSIRSNEQFF	TRBV28	TRBJ2-1
CASSLGGYEQYF	TRBV5-6	TRBJ2-7
CASGLLARGQYF	TRBV12-5	TRBJ2-3
CASSLGRTYYEQYF	TRBV5-6	TRBJ2-7
CASSIGRGVNEKLFF	TRBV19	TRBJ1-4
CASSSSSGAQQYF	TRBV9	TRBJ2-7
CASSDEIAHANYTF	TRBV6-1	TRBJ1-2
CASSLRRGTYEQYF	TRBV6-2/TRBV6-3	TRBJ2-7
CASSHKQGTGELFF	TRBV18	TRBJ2-2
CASSIGLGRTEAFF	TRBV19	TRBJ1-1
CASSLAVGRVNSPLHF	TRBV7-6	TRBJ1-6
CATRPSGLPYNEQFF	TRBV19	TRBJ2-1
CASSQSGGMPDTQYF	TRBV9	TRBJ2-3